The 25 T cell receptor beta chains below all came from one sample that was sequenced in a study of cytomegalovirus exposure and HLA in healthy donors. Assay: immunoSEQ multiplex PCR; the TCRdb copy retains only in-frame clones and omits some. This table holds around 140,000 clones, around 90% found once. Sequencing was performed on PBMCs. Every receptor here comes from a man younger than 35 in good health and CMV-seropositive.

The chain recombines TRBV7-9 with TRBJ1-5; D unresolved. Trimming shortened V by 4 bases and J by 5 bases, and 12 bases separated the two germline ends. CDR1 and CDR2 from the germline V gene are SEHNR and FQNEAQ (reference sequence). This CDR3 is built from 14 residues. The CDR3: CASSSGPRDQPQHF. Written as DNA, the CDR3 is TGTGCCAGCAGCTCGGGTCCTCGAGATCAGCCCCAGCATTTT.

V usage is TRBV10-1 and J usage is TRBJ1-2; the match to TRBD1 covers 9 bases. The CDR3 is 17 amino acids. V was clipped by 3 bases and J by 4 bases; unmatched bases: 12. Germline V gene data show CDR1 as WNHNN and CDR2 as SYGVQD (reference sequence). CDR3 DNA sequence: TGCGCCAGCAGTGAATGTGGGACAGGGTCCCACTCCTATGGCTACACCTTC. Its translation is CASSECGTGSHSYGYTF.

The V gene is TRBV27, the J gene TRBJ2-1; 8 positions agree with TRBD2. After removal of 2 bases from V and 2 bases from J, the junction contained 8 bases not matched to a gene. This CDR3 spans 17 amino acids. Germline V gene sequence: CDR1 MNHEY, CDR2 SMNVEV (reference sequence). The CDR3 nucleotides read TGTGCCAGCAGTTTAACCCGGCGGGAGGATCCCTACAATGAGCAGTTCTTC. Its protein is CASSLTRREDPYNEQFF.

The chain has TRBV7-3 and TRBJ2-3, with D possibly matching TRBD1 (5 bases). Germline V gene lookup returns CDR1 SGHTA and CDR2 FQGTGA. Trimming cost V 6 bases and J 2 bases, with 9 bases left between them. The CDR3 is 13 residues long. The CDR3 DNA is TGTGCCAGCAGTCAGGGCCACACAGATACGCAGTATTTT. It is translated as CASSQGHTDTQYF.

The chain combines TRBV7-6 with TRBJ1-4; weak D call: TRBD1 (6 bases). This CDR3 has 14 residues. Germline assignment: CDR1 SGHVS and CDR2 FNYEAQ. With 5 bases removed from V and 4 bases from J, the gap between germline ends came to 11 bases. This chain's CDR3 is CASSKDSYNEKLFF. In DNA form, the CDR3 reads TGTGCCAGCAGCAAGGACAGCTATAATGAAAAACTGTTTTTT.

V and J are TRBV5-6 and TRBJ1-2; TRBD1 matches at 7 bases. The V gene end was trimmed by 4 bases and the J gene end by 6 bases; junction bases not matched to a gene: 3. This CDR3 spans 12 amino acids. In germline, CDR1 is SGHDT, CDR2 YYEEEE. The CDR3 region is CASSRDRDGYTF. As DNA, the CDR3 is TGTGCCAGCAGCCGTGACAGGGATGGCTACACCTTC.

The chain couples TRBV27 to TRBJ2-1, with 10 bases that match TRBD1. CDR3 length: 17 residues. CDR1 and CDR2 from the germline V gene are MNHEY and SMNVEV (reference sequence). V trimming: 6 bases; J trimming: 3 bases; junction bases outside the gene matches: 11. The CDR3 coding sequence is TGTGCCAGCAGAGCTCTCCGGGGGGACAGGGGCTACAATGAGCAGTTCTTC. It translates to CASRALRGDRGYNEQFF.

The chain joins TRBV11-2 to TRBJ2-1, with 8 bases fitting TRBD1. The CDR3 extends over 15 amino acids. Germline-derived CDR1 and CDR2 are SGHAT and FQNNGV. After removal of 4 bases from V and 6 bases from J, the junction contained 8 bases not matched to a gene. The DNA for the CDR3 is TGTGCCAGCAGCTCCCGTGTAACAGGGGGCAATGAGCAGTTCTTC. It is translated as CASSSRVTGGNEQFF.

The V and J genes are TRBV18 and TRBJ1-1; D is unresolved. V gave up 1 base and J gave up 6 bases, with 12 bases separating them. CDR1 and CDR2 (germline): KGHSH, LQKENI. The CDR3 runs to 14 residues. CDR3 sequence: CASSPRQLEAEAFF. The CDR3 DNA follows: TGTGCCAGCTCACCACGGCAGCTGGAGGCTGAAGCTTTCTTT.

This sequence joins TRBV29-1 and TRBJ2-5, with a weak D call TRBD1 (6 bases). CDR1 and CDR2 from the germline V gene are SQVTM and ANQGSEA. The ends were cut back, 7 bases at V and 4 bases at J, with 19 bases in the middle. The CDR3 has 14 residues. This chain's CDR3 is CSAHRMRGRETQYF. The CDR3 DNA sequence: TGCAGCGCCCACCGGATGAGGGGGAGAGAGACCCAGTACTTC.

The chain links TRBV11-2 to TRBJ2-5; no clear D gene. V lost 3 bases, J lost 9 bases, and 17 bases lay in between. The length of the CDR3 is 14 residues. Germline CDR1 and CDR2: SGHAT and FQNNGV. CDR3 region: CASSLQARNKAQYF. The CDR3 DNA sequence: TGTGCCAGCAGCTTGCAGGCCCGCAATAAGGCCCAGTACTTC. The entire variable domain, with the rest obtained from reference TRBV11-2 and TRBJ2-5, is as follows: EAGVAQSPRYKIIEKRQSVAFWCNPISGHATLYWYQQILGQGPKLLIQFQNNGVVDDSQLPKDRFSAERLKGVDSTLKIQPAKLEDSAVYLCASSLQARNKAQYFGPGTRLLVL.

The V and J genes are TRBV9 and TRBJ1-1; weak D call: TRBD1 (5 bases). Trimming left V 4 bases short and J 1 base short, with 11 bases between. The CDR3 spans 14 residues. CDR1 SGDLS and CDR2 YYNGEE come from the germline V gene. Here the CDR3 reads CASSSTGANTEAFF. CDR3 nucleotide sequence: TGTGCCAGCAGCTCCACAGGAGCGAACACTGAAGCTTTCTTT.

The genes are TRBV9 and TRBJ2-1; 8 nucleotides line up with TRBD2. There are 16 residues in the CDR3. Unmatched junction bases numbered 6, after V lost 0 bases and J lost 4 bases. The germline V gene has CDR1 SGDLS and CDR2 YYNGEE. This chain's CDR3 is CASSVVGSGGYNEQFF. The CDR3 coding sequence is TGTGCCAGCAGCGTAGTAGGGAGCGGGGGTTACAATGAGCAGTTCTTC.

V and J are TRBV5-1 and TRBJ1-2; D may be TRBD1 (6 bases). Germline CDR1 and CDR2: SGHRS and YFSETQ. The CDR3 extends over 18 amino acids. The germline V and J ends were trimmed by 0 bases and 4 bases, with 22 bases remaining between them. The CDR3 DNA is TGCGCCAGCAGCTTGGGGAGCCCTGGGGGGGCGCAGGTCTATGGCTACACCTTC. Its protein product is CASSLGSPGGAQVYGYTF.

This chain uses TRBV5-1 with TRBJ1-4, with 11 nucleotides matching TRBD1. The CDR3 totals 14 residues. From germline, CDR1 is SGHRS and CDR2 YFSETQ. V lost 7 bases and J lost 4; bases outside the gene matches: 3. The CDR3 DNA reads as TGCGCCAGCGGGACAGGGGGTATTAATGAAAAACTGTTTTTT. The encoded protein is CASGTGGINEKLFF. Complete variable domain (other parts from reference TRBV5-1 and TRBJ1-4): KAGVTQTPRYLIKTRGQQVTLSCSPISGHRSVSWYQQTPGQGLQFLFEYFSETQRNKGNFPGRFSGRQFSNSRSEMNVSTLELGDSALYLCASGTGGINEKLFFGSGTQLSVL.

The V call is TRBV6-1, the J call TRBJ2-1, with 7 bases that match TRBD2. Trimming removed 4 bases from V and 8 bases from J; junction bases left unmatched: 5. In germline, CDR1 is MNHNS, CDR2 SASEGT. The CDR3 runs to 13 residues. DNA of the CDR3: TGTGCCAGCAGTGCTGGGGGAGGGGATGAGCAGTTCTTC. As protein: CASSAGGGDEQFF.

This clone showed up just a few times. V is TRBV9 and J is TRBJ2-7, with 11 positions matching TRBD2. CDR1 and CDR2 (germline): SGDLS, YYNGEE. There are 15 residues in the CDR3. J lost 2 bases, V lost 0 bases, and 1 base had no gene match. This chain's CDR3 is CASSVVAGGPYEQYF. As DNA, the CDR3 is TGTGCCAGCAGCGTAGTAGCGGGAGGGCCCTACGAGCAGTACTTC.

This clone was found once. The V gene is TRBV6-5, the J gene TRBJ2-7; D perhaps matches TRBD1 (6 bases). The length of the CDR3 is 14 residues. Trimming left V 6 bases short and J 2 bases short, with 14 bases between. CDR1 MNHEY and CDR2 SVGAGI come from the germline V gene. CDR3 residues: CASSRDMGTYEQYF. CDR3 nucleotide sequence: TGTGCCAGCAGCCGGGACATGGGCACCTACGAGCAGTACTTC.

The chain is built from TRBV9 and TRBJ1-2; the D is unclear. V lost 3 bases, J lost 2 bases, and 5 bases lay in between. The CDR3 loop spans 12 amino acids. Germline V gene lookup returns CDR1 SGDLS and CDR2 YYNGEE. This CDR3 reads CASSAGNYGYTF. CDR3 DNA: TGTGCCAGCAGCGCAGGAAACTATGGCTACACCTTC.

The V call is TRBV2, the J call TRBJ2-7, with TRBD2 matching over 8 bases. This CDR3 spans 15 amino acids. The V gene's germline CDR1 is SNHLY and CDR2 FYNNEI. Trimming removed 3 bases from V and 4 bases from J; junction bases left unmatched: 8. The CDR3 nucleotides are TGTGCCAGCAGTGACGGGACTAGGGGGGCGTACGAGCAGTACTTC. Its translation is CASSDGTRGAYEQYF. Using reference TRBV2 and TRBJ2-7 for the parts outside the CDR3, the full variable domain is EPEVTQTPSHQVTQMGQEVILRCVPISNHLYFYWYRQILGQKVEFLVSFYNNEISEKSEIFDDQFSVERPDGSNFTLKIRSTKLEDSAMYFCASSDGTRGAYEQYFGPGTRLTVT.

The chain has TRBV18 and TRBJ2-7; 9 nucleotides agree with TRBD1. CDR3 length equals 16 residues. With V trimmed by 0 bases and J by 6 bases, 9 bases remained unmatched. Per the germline V gene, CDR1 is KGHSH and CDR2 is LQKENI. This CDR3 is CASSPPSGQGYGEQYF. CDR3 DNA: TGTGCCAGCTCACCACCGTCGGGACAGGGTTACGGCGAGCAGTACTTC.

The CDR3 bases are TGCGCCAGCAGCTTGAGGGGTGAGACCCAGTACTTC. As protein: CASSLRGETQYF. The rearrangement joins TRBV5-1 to TRBJ2-5; maybe TRBD1 (5 bases). Germline CDR1 reads SGHRS; CDR2 reads YFSETQ. The germline V and J ends were trimmed by 1 base and 5 bases, with 6 bases remaining between them. The CDR3 extends over 12 amino acids.

V gene TRBV2 combines with J gene TRBJ2-7; tentatively, D is TRBD2 (5 bases). CDR1 and CDR2 (germline): SNHLY, FYNNEI. This CDR3 is 15 amino acids long. V dropped 0 bases and J dropped 0 bases, with 9 bases sitting between them. This chain's CDR3 is CASSEAKLVSYEQYF. The CDR3 coding sequence is TGTGCCAGCAGTGAAGCGAAACTAGTCTCCTACGAGCAGTACTTC.

The V and J genes are TRBV2 and TRBJ2-6; weak D call: TRBD1 (7 bases). V was trimmed by 8 bases and J by 4 bases, leaving 18 bases between them. The CDR3 length is 16 residues. Germline V gene sequence: CDR1 SNHLY, CDR2 FYNNEI. This chain's CDR3 is CASLGGRGTGANVLTF. In DNA, the CDR3 is TGTGCCAGCCTGGGGGGCAGGGGGACCGGGGCCAACGTCCTGACTTTC. Supplemented by reference TRBV2 and TRBJ2-6, the full variable domain reads EPEVTQTPSHQVTQMGQEVILRCVPISNHLYFYWYRQILGQKVEFLVSFYNNEISEKSEIFDDQFSVERPDGSNFTLKIRSTKLEDSAMYFCASLGGRGTGANVLTFGAGSRLTVL.

This sequence joins TRBV2 and TRBJ1-1; D is possibly TRBD1 (6 bases). V lost 2 bases, J lost 1 base, and 11 bases lay in between. The CDR3 totals 15 residues. Germline assignment: CDR1 SNHLY and CDR2 FYNNEI. The CDR3 region has the DNA TGTGCCAGCAGTGAAAGAGACAGGCCGAACACTGAAGCTTTCTTT. Protein product: CASSERDRPNTEAFF.